This T cell receptor (beta chain) came from a study of blood T cell repertoires in COVID-19. TCRdb's copy holds only in-frame clones and misses some; the assay was immunoSEQ multiplex PCR. This sample carries 300,000 to 400,000 clones, approximately 92% of them seen once, and the ten largest clones take around 1%. Germline loops: CDR1 SGHAT, CDR2 FQNNGV. This CDR3 has 15 amino acids. The V gene lost 5 bases and the J gene lost 5 bases, with 18 bases spanning the gap. The rearrangement joins TRBV11-2 to TRBJ2-5; D is possibly TRBD2 (5 bases). The receptor was isolated from a man aged 18-30 years who had recovered from COVID-19. The sample was PBMCs or T cells enriched from blood (not recorded which). The CDR3 sequence is CASSLGGRRGETQYF. The CDR3 DNA is TGTGCCAGCAGCCTAGGAGGTCGGCGTGGGGAGACCCAGTACTTC.